Reported below is one TCR beta chain. This specimen belongs to a study of cytomegalovirus exposure and HLA in healthy donors. 60 Vbeta and 13 Jbeta primers were used in PCR. Here immunoSEQ multiplex PCR was the method, and the copy in TCRdb shows in-frame clones only, minus some. The table has about 160,000 clones, about 85% seen once. Trimming took 3 bases from V and 5 from J; bases not matched to a gene: 3. Germline loops: CDR1 SNHLY, CDR2 FYNNEI. The CDR3 runs to 14 residues. This receptor was obtained from a man younger than 35 in good health and CMV-seropositive. Sequences were obtained from PBMCs. The chain is built from TRBV2 and TRBJ2-2; 7 bases agree with TRBD1. The CDR3 loop reads CASSDTGETGELFF. CDR3 nucleotide sequence: TGTGCCAGCAGTGACACAGGGGAAACCGGGGAGCTGTTTTTT.